This T cell receptor beta chain was captured by sequencing in a study of blood T cell repertoires in COVID-19. Recovered participants had two consecutive negative NP/OP PCR tests, healthcare professional clearance, or symptom resolution. Profiled with immunoSEQ multiplex PCR; TCRdb holds only in-frame clones, not every one. Among 300,000 or so clones listed, roughly 87% were seen once. Sequencing input: PBMCs or T cells enriched from blood (not recorded which). The receptor's source is a woman in her 30s who had recovered from COVID-19.

The CDR3 region has the DNA TGTGCCAGCAGCTTAGGGGGGACTACTGAGCAGTTCTTC. Amino acid sequence: CASSLGGTTEQFF. V and J are TRBV7-9 and TRBJ2-1, with TRBD2 matching over 7 bases. The CDR3 has 13 amino acids. The germline gives CDR1 SEHNR, CDR2 FQNEAQ (reference sequence). Trimming at V came to 1 base and at J to 9 bases, leaving 3 bases not matched to a gene.